This TCR beta chain derives from a study of cytomegalovirus exposure and HLA in healthy donors. The CDR3 is 14 residues long. Trimming cost V 3 bases and J 5 bases, with 13 bases left between them. Germline assignment: CDR1 MNHEY and CDR2 SMNVEV (reference sequence). Sequencing was performed with immunoSEQ multiplex PCR; in TCRdb, only in-frame clones are kept and a portion is missing. The sample contains under 200,000 clones, 85% to 90% of which appear only once. In this sample, this clone turned up once. The antigen is unknown. Whole-study findings and limits: The classifier was said to identify cytomegalovirus status with high specificity and sensitivity.

V and J are TRBV27 and TRBJ1-2; D might be TRBD1 (6 bases). This receptor was identified in a man between 18 and 35 years old in good health and CMV-seropositive. The sample was PBMCs. The CDR3 is CASSFVGQQYGYTF. CDR3 nucleotide sequence: TGTGCCAGCAGTTTCGTCGGACAGCAATATGGCTACACCTTC.